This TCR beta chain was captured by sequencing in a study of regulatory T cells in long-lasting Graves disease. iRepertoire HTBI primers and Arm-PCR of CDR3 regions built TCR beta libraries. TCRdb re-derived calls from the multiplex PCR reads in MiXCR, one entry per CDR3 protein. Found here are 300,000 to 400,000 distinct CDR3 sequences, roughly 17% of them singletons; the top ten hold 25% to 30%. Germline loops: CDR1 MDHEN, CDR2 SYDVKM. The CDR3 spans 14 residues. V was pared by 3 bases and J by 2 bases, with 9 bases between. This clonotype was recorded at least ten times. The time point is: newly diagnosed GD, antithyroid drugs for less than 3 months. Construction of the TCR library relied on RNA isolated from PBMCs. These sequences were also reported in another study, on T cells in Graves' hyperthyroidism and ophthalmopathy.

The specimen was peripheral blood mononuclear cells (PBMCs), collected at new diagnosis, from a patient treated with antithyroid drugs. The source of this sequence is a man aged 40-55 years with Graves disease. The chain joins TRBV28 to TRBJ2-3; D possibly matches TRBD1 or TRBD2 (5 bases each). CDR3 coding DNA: TGTGCCAGCAGTTTGGGGGTTGCCACAGATACGCAGTATTTT. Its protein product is CASSLGVATDTQYF.